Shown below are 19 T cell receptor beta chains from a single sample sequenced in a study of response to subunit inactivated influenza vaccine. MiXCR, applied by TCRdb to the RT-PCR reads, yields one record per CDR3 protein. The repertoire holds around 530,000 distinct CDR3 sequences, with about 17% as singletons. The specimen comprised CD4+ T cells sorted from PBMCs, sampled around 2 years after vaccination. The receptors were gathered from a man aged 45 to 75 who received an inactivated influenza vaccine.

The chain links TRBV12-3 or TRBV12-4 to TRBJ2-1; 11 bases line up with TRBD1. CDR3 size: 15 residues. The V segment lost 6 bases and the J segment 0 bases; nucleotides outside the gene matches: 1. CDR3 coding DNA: TGTGCCAGCAGAGGGACAGGGGGCTCCTACAATGAGCAGTTCTTC. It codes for CASRGTGGSYNEQFF.

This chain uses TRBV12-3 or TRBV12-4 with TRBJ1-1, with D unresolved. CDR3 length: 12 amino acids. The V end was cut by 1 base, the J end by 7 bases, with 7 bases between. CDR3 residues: CASSLGDREAFF. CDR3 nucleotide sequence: TGTGCCAGCAGTTTAGGCGATCGTGAAGCTTTCTTT.

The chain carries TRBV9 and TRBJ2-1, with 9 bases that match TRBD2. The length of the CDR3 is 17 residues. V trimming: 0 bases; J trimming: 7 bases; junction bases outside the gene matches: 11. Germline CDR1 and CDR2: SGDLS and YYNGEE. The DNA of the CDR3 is TGTGCCAGCAGCGTAGGGTCCCTAGCGGGATTTTCGAATGAGCAGTTCTTC. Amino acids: CASSVGSLAGFSNEQFF.

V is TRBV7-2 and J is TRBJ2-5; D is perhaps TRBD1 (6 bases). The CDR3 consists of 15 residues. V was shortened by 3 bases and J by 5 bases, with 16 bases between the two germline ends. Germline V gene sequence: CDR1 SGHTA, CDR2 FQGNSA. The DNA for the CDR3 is TGTGCCAGCAGCTTTCTCAGGGGCGCTTTTGAGACCCAGTACTTC. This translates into CASSFLRGAFETQYF.

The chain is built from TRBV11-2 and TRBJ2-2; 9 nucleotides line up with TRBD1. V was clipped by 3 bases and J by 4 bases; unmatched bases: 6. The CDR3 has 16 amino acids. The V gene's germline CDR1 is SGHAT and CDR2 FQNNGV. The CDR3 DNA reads TGTGCCAGCAGCTTGATGACAGGGGGTCGCACCGGGGAGCTGTTTTTT. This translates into CASSLMTGGRTGELFF.

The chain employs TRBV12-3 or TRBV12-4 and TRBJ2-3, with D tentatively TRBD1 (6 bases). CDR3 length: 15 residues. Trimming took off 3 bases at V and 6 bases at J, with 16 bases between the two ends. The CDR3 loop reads CASSFAGVSGDTQYF. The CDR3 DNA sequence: TGTGCCAGCAGTTTCGCAGGGGTAAGCGGCGATACGCAGTATTTT.

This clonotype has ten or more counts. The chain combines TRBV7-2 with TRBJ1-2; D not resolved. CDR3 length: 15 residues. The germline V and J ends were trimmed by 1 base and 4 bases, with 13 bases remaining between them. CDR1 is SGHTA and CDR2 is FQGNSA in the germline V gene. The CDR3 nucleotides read TGTGCCAGCAGCTTAGTGGTAGGCGGAATCTATGGCTACACCTTC. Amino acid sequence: CASSLVVGGIYGYTF.

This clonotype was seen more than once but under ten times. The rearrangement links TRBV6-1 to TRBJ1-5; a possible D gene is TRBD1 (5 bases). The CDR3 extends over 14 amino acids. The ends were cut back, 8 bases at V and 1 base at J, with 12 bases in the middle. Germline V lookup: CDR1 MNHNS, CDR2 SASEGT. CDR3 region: CASRQGQSNQPQHF. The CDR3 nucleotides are TGTGCCAGCCGCCAGGGTCAGAGCAATCAGCCCCAGCATTTT.

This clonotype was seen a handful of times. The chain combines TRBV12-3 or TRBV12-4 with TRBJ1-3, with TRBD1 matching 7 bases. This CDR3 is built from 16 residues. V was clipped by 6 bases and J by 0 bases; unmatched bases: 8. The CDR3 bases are TGTGCCAGCAGGAACCGGGACAGCTTCTCTGGAAACACCATATATTTT. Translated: CASRNRDSFSGNTIYF.

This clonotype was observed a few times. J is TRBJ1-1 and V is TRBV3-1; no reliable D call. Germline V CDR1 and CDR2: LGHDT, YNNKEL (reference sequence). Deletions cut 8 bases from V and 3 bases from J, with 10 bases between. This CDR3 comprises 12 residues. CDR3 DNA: TGTGCCAGCGGAGTGGCGCACACTGAAGCTTTCTTT. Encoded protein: CASGVAHTEAFF.

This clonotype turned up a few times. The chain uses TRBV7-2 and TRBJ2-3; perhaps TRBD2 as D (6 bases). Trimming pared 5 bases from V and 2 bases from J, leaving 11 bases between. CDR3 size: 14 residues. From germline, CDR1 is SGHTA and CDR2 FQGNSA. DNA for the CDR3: TGTGCCAGCAGCCCAGGGACTTTCACAGATACGCAGTATTTT. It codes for CASSPGTFTDTQYF.

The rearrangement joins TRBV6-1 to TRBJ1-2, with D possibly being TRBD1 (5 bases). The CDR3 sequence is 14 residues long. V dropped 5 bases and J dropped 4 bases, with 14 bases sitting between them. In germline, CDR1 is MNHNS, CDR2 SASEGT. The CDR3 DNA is TGTGCCAGCAGTCCCGAACCGAGGGGCTATGGCTACACCTTC. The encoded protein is CASSPEPRGYGYTF.

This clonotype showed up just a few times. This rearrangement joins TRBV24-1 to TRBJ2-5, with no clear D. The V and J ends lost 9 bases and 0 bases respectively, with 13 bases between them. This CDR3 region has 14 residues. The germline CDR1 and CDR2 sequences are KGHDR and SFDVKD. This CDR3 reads CATGEVRDQETQYF. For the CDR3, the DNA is TGTGCCACCGGAGAGGTCCGCGACCAAGAGACCCAGTACTTC.

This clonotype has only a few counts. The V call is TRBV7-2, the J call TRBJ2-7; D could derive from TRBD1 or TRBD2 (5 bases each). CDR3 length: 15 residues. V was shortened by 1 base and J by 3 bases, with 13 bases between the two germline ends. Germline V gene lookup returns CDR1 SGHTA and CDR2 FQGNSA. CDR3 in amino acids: CASSLVSGTGYEQYF. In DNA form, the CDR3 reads TGTGCCAGCAGCTTAGTATCAGGGACGGGCTACGAGCAGTACTTC.

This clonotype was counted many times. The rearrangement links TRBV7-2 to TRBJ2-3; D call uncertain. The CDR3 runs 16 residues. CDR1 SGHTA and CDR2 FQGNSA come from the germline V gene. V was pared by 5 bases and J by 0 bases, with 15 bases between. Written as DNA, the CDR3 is TGTGCCAGCAGCCCAATGGGATATACTAGCACAGATACGCAGTATTTT. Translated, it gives CASSPMGYTSTDTQYF.

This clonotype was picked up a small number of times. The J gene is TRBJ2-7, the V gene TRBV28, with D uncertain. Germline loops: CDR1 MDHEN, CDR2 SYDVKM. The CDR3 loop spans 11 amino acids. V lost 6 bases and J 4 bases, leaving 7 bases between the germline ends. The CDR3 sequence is CASRQRYEQYF. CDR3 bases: TGTGCCAGCAGACAAAGGTACGAGCAGTACTTC. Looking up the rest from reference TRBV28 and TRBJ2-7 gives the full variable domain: DVKVTQSSRYLVKRTGEKVFLECVQDMDHENMFWYRQDPGLGLRLIYFSYDVKMKEKGDIPEGYSVSREKKERFSLILESASTNQTSMYLCASRQRYEQYFGPGTRLTVT.

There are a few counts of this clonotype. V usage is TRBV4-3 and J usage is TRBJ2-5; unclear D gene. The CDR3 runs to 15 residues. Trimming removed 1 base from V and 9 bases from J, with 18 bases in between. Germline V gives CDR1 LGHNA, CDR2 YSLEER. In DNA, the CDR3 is TGCGCCAGCAGCCAAGGGGGATACCGGGTCGAGCCCCAGTACTTC. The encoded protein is CASSQGGYRVEPQYF.

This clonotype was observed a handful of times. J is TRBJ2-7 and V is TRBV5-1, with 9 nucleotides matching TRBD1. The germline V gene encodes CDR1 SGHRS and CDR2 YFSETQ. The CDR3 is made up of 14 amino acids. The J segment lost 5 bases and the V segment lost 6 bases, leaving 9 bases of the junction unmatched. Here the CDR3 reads CASKTGTGKDEQYF. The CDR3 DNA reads TGCGCCAGCAAGACCGGGACAGGGAAGGACGAGCAGTACTTC.

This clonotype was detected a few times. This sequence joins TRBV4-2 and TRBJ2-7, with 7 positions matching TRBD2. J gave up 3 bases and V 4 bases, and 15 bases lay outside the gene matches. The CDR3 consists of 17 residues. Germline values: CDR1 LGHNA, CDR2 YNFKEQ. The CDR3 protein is CASSPDAGTTTVYEQYF. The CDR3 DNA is TGTGCCAGCAGCCCCGACGCCGGGACTACCACCGTCTACGAGCAGTACTTC.